This T cell receptor (beta chain) originates from a study of blood T cell repertoires in COVID-19. Sequenced by immunoSEQ multiplex PCR; TCRdb stores in-frame clones only, minus some. The table includes 250,000 to 350,000 clones, approximately 83% detected once. The CDR3 loop spans 14 amino acids. The V and J ends lost 0 bases and 3 bases, in that order; junction bases with no gene match: 4. CDR1 is GTSNPN, CDR2 SVGIG, per germline (reference sequence). This sequence was found in a woman between 25 and 40 years old who had recovered from COVID-19. The sample taken for sequencing was PBMCs or T cells enriched from blood (not recorded which). The chain combines TRBV30 with TRBJ2-7, with TRBD2 matching 8 bases. Here the CDR3 reads CAWSVASGSYEQYF. CDR3 sequence (DNA): TGTGCCTGGAGTGTGGCCAGCGGGAGCTACGAGCAGTACTTC.